These 15 T cell receptor beta chains were all obtained from the same sample, sequenced in a study of blood T cell repertoires in COVID-19 (dated by TCRdb to about 2020). Libraries were constructed by the immunoSEQ multiplex PCR assay. TCRdb took over this immuneACCESS table, retaining in-frame rearrangements with V and J assigned. Such tables are incomplete; in checked studies, under half of the missing clones stem from an unresolved V gene, and the remainder is unexplained. This sample lists approximately 250,000 clones; over 75% were detected once. Approximately 1% of the sample rests with the top ten. Sequenced input: PBMCs or T cells enriched from blood (not recorded which). The receptors shown here come from a woman in her 30s who had recovered from COVID-19.

The V and J genes are TRBV25-1 and TRBJ1-2; D perhaps matches TRBD1 (5 bases). The CDR3 length is 14 residues. V was pared by 4 bases and J by 4 bases, with 13 bases between. Germline V gives CDR1 MGHDK, CDR2 SYGVNS. The CDR3 spells CASSADIFAYGYTF. CDR3 bases: TGTGCCAGCAGTGCGGACATTTTTGCCTATGGCTACACCTTC.

The V and J genes are TRBV9 and TRBJ1-1; possible D gene TRBD1, 6 bases. The V and J ends lost 4 bases and 3 bases respectively, with 10 bases between them. Germline lookup yields CDR1 SGDLS and CDR2 YYNGEE. The CDR3 has 13 amino acids. The CDR3 reads CASSLNRDTEAFF. CDR3 coding DNA: TGTGCCAGCAGCCTAAACAGGGACACTGAAGCTTTCTTT.

This chain connects TRBV5-4 to TRBJ2-3; D remains ambiguous. The germline CDR1 and CDR2 sequences are SGHNT and YYREEE (reference sequence). The CDR3 totals 15 residues. V was pared by 1 base and J by 0 bases, with 9 bases between. CDR3 sequence: CASSLSQDSTDTQYF. CDR3 coding DNA: TGTGCCAGCAGCTTGAGTCAGGATAGCACAGATACGCAGTATTTT.

This chain joins TRBV27 and TRBJ2-7; 7 bases fit TRBD2. This CDR3 region has 14 residues. The germline V gene encodes CDR1 MNHEY and CDR2 SMNVEV (reference sequence). V shed 3 bases, J shed 6 bases, and the junction held 8 bases outside the gene matches. In DNA form, the CDR3 reads TGTGCCAGCAGTTTGGGGAGGGGCAGCCTCGAGCAGTACTTC. It specifies CASSLGRGSLEQYF.

The chain links TRBV5-1 to TRBJ2-3, with D maybe TRBD2 (5 bases). Between the trimmed V and J ends, which lost 2 bases and 0 bases, there was a span of 10 bases. This CDR3 comprises 15 residues. CDR1 and CDR2 from the germline V gene are SGHRS and YFSETQ. The CDR3 reads CASSFSAYSTDTQYF. CDR3 DNA: TGCGCCAGCAGCTTTAGCGCGTACAGCACAGATACGCAGTATTTT.

CDR3 DNA: TGTGCCAGCAGTCTTCCAGGACTTATGGAAGAGACCCAGTACTTC. Encoded protein: CASSLPGLMEETQYF. The J gene is TRBJ2-5, the V gene TRBV27; D is possibly TRBD2 (5 bases). The CDR3 totals 15 residues. Germline V CDR1 and CDR2: MNHEY, SMNVEV (reference sequence). V was pared by 5 bases and J by 3 bases, with 16 bases between.

The V call is TRBV28, the J call TRBJ2-1, with D perhaps TRBD2 (6 bases). Germline assignment: CDR1 MDHEN and CDR2 SYDVKM. This CDR3 comprises 15 residues. The V end lost 7 bases, the J end lost 2 bases, and 15 bases lay between the germline ends. The CDR3 coding sequence is TGTGCCAGCAATGGCGGGGAGATCACCTACAATGAGCAGTTCTTC. This codes for CASNGGEITYNEQFF.

The chain links TRBV28 to TRBJ2-7; tentatively, D is TRBD1 (6 bases). The CDR3 consists of 17 residues. V was trimmed by 2 bases and J by 4 bases, leaving 21 bases between them. Germline V lookup: CDR1 MDHEN, CDR2 SYDVKM. The CDR3 DNA is TGTGCCAGCAGTTTACGGCCCTTTGGACAGAGCCTGTACGAGCAGTACTTC. Its translation: CASSLRPFGQSLYEQYF.

This chain connects TRBV2 to TRBJ2-7; 8 bases match TRBD1. Germline lookup yields CDR1 SNHLY and CDR2 FYNNEI. The CDR3 runs 12 residues. The V and J ends lost 6 bases and 5 bases, in that order; junction bases with no gene match: 3. CDR3 in amino acids: CASRETGDEQYF. Written as DNA, the CDR3 is TGTGCCAGCAGAGAGACAGGGGACGAGCAGTACTTC.

The V and J genes are TRBV29-1 and TRBJ1-2; TRBD1 matches at 9 bases. From germline, CDR1 is SQVTM and CDR2 ANQGSEA. The CDR3 sequence is 12 residues long. With V trimmed by 7 bases and J by 4 bases, 4 bases remained unmatched. CDR3 coding DNA: TGCAGCGGGGGACAGGGCGCCTATGGCTACACCTTC. Its protein product is CSGGQGAYGYTF.

CDR3: CASSGLAGGPDEQYF. For the CDR3, the DNA is TGTGCCAGCAGTGGACTAGCGGGAGGGCCGGACGAGCAGTACTTC. The J gene is TRBJ2-7, the V gene TRBV2; 14 positions match TRBD2. CDR1 is SNHLY and CDR2 is FYNNEI in the germline V gene. This CDR3 is 15 amino acids long. The junction had 4 bases not matched to a gene; V was cut back by 4 bases and J by 5 bases.

There are a few counts of this clone. The chain recombines TRBV12-3 or TRBV12-4 with TRBJ1-2, with 7 bases fitting TRBD1. V lost 6 bases and J lost 8; bases outside the gene matches: 9. The CDR3 loop spans 13 amino acids. The CDR3 DNA reads as TGTGCCAGCAGCACCTCAGGGGGAAGCGGCTACACCTTC. This translates into CASSTSGGSGYTF.

The V gene is TRBV5-6, the J gene TRBJ1-2, with 12 positions matching TRBD1. The germline V gene has CDR1 SGHDT and CDR2 YYEEEE. Germline trimming cut 3 bases from V and 4 bases from J; bases unmatched to any gene: 4. CDR3 length: 15 amino acids. CDR3 nucleotide sequence: TGTGCCAGCAGCTCCGGGACAGGGGGCCTCTATGGCTACACCTTC. It yields the protein CASSSGTGGLYGYTF. Drawing the rest from reference TRBV5-6 and TRBJ1-2, the complete variable domain is DAGVTQSPTHLIKTRGQQVTLRCSPKSGHDTVSWYQQALGQGPQFIFQYYEEEERQRGNFPDRFSGHQFPNYSSELNVNALLLGDSALYLCASSSGTGGLYGYTFGSGTRLTVV.

This chain connects TRBV19 to TRBJ2-3; D unclear. The length of the CDR3 is 11 residues. The germline V and J ends were trimmed by 3 bases and 5 bases, with 3 bases remaining between them. Looked up from germline, CDR1 is LNHDA and CDR2 is SQIVND (reference sequence). CDR3 residues: CASSIRDTQYF. The DNA for the CDR3 is TGTGCCAGTAGTATTCGAGATACGCAGTATTTT. The whole variable domain, remainder taken from reference TRBV19 and TRBJ2-3, is DGGITQSPKYLFRKEGQNVTLSCEQNLNHDAMYWYRQDPGQGLRLIYYSQIVNDFQKGDIAEGYSVSREKKESFPLTVTSAQKNPTAFYLCASSIRDTQYFGPGTRLTVL.

In nucleotides, the CDR3 is TGTGCCAGCAGCTTAACAGGGGGAGTATCGGAGACCCAGTACTTC. This encodes CASSLTGGVSETQYF. This chain uses TRBV7-9 with TRBJ2-5; 8 bases fit TRBD1. This CDR3 has 15 residues. After removal of 2 bases from V and 5 bases from J, the junction contained 7 bases not matched to a gene. The V gene's germline CDR1 is SEHNR and CDR2 FQNEAQ (reference sequence).